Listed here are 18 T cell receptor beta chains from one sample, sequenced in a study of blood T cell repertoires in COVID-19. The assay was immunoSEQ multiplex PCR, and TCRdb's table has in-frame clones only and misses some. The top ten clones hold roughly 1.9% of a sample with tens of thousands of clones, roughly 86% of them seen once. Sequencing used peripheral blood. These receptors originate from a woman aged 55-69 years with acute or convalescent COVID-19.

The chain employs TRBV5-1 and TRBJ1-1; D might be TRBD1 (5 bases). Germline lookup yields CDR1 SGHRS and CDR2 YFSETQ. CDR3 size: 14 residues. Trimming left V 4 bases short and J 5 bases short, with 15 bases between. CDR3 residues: CASSPWDLTTEAFF. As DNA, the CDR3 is TGCGCCAGCAGCCCCTGGGACTTAACTACTGAAGCTTTCTTT.

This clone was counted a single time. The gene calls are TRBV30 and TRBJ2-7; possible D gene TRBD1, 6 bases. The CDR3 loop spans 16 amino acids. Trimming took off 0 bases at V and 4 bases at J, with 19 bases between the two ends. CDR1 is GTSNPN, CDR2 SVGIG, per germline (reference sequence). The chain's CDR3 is CAWSVIEGVSLYEQYF. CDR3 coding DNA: TGTGCCTGGAGTGTAATTGAGGGGGTTTCCCTTTACGAGCAGTACTTC.

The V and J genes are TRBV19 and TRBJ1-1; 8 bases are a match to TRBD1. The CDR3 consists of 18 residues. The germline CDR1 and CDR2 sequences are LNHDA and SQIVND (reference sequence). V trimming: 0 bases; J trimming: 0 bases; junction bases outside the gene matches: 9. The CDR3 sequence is CASSIDRWRTGLNTEAFF. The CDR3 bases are TGTGCCAGTAGTATAGATCGATGGAGGACAGGGCTGAACACTGAAGCTTTCTTT. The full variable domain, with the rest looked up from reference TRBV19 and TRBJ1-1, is DGGITQSPKYLFRKEGQNVTLSCEQNLNHDAMYWYRQDPGQGLRLIYYSQIVNDFQKGDIAEGYSVSREKKESFPLTVTSAQKNPTAFYLCASSIDRWRTGLNTEAFFGQGTRLTVV.

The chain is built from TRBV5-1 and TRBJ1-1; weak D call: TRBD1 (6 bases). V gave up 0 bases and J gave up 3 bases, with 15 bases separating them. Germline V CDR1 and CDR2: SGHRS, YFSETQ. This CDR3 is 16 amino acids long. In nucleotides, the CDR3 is TGCGCCAGCAGCTTGGGCGCGGGGGCTCCGGACACTGAAGCTTTCTTT. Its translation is CASSLGAGAPDTEAFF.

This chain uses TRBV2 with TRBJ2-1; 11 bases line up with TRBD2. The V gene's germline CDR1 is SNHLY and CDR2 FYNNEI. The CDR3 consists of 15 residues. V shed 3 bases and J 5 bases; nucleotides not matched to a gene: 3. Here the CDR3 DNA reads TGTGCCAGCAGTGAGTTAGCGGGGGGGGACAATGAGCAGTTCTTC. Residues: CASSELAGGDNEQFF.

DNA for the CDR3: TGTGCCAGCAGTTCCCCCGGTTTCTCTGGGGCCAACGTCCTGACTTTC. It specifies CASSSPGFSGANVLTF. The chain couples TRBV28 to TRBJ2-6; D is undetermined. Per the germline V gene, CDR1 is MDHEN and CDR2 is SYDVKM. V was trimmed by 4 bases and J by 0 bases, leaving 10 bases between them. The CDR3 length is 16 residues.

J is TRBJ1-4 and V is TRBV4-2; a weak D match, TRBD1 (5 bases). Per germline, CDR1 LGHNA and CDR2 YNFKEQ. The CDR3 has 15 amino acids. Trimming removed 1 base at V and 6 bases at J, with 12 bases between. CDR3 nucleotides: TGTGCCAGCAGCCAAGCGGCGACAGCTCATGAAAAACTGTTTTTT. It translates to CASSQAATAHEKLFF.

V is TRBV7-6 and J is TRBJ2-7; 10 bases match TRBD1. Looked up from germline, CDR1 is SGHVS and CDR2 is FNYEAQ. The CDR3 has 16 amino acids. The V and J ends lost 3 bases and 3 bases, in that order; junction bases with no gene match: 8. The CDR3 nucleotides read TGTGCCAGCAGCTTGCAGGGGACAGGGGTTCACTACGAGCAGTACTTC. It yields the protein CASSLQGTGVHYEQYF.

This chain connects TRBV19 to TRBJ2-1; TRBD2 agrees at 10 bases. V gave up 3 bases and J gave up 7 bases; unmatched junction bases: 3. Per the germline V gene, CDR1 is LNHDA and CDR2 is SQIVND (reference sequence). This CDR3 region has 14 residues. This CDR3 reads CASSMLAGVNEQFF. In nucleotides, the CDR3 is TGTGCCAGTAGTATGCTAGCGGGAGTTAATGAGCAGTTCTTC.

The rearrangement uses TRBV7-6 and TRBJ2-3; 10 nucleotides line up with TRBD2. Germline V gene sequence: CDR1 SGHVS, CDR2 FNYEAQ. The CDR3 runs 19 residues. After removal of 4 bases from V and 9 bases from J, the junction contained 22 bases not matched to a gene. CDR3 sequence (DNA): TGTGCCAGCAGCTCCTTTGGAGAGCGAGCGGGAGGGCAGAAGTGGACGCAGTATTTT. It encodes CASSSFGERAGGQKWTQYF.

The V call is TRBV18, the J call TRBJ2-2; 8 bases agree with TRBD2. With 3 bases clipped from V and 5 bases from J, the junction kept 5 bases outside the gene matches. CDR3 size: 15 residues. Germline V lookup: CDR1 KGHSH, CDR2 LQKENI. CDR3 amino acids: CASSPNSGDTGELFF. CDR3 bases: TGTGCCAGCTCACCGAATAGCGGGGATACCGGGGAGCTGTTTTTT.

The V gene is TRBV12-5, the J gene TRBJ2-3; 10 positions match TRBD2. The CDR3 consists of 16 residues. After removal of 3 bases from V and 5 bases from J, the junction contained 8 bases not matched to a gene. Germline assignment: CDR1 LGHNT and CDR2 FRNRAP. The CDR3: CASGFTSGVSVDTQYF. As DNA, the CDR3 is TGTGCTAGTGGTTTCACTAGCGGGGTGTCTGTAGATACGCAGTATTTT. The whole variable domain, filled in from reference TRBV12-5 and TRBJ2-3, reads DARVTQTPRHKVTEMGQEVTMRCQPILGHNTVFWYRQTMMQGLELLAYFRNRAPLDDSGMPKDRFSAEMPDATLATLKIQPSEPRDSAVYFCASGFTSGVSVDTQYFGPGTRLTVL.

The CDR3 nucleotides read TGCGCCAGCAGCCAGAACACTGAAGCTTTCTTT. This codes for CASSQNTEAFF. The rearrangement uses TRBV5-1 and TRBJ1-1; D is unclear. This CDR3 contains 11 residues. V was clipped by 4 bases and J by 1 base, with 2 bases between them. Germline lookup yields CDR1 SGHRS and CDR2 YFSETQ.

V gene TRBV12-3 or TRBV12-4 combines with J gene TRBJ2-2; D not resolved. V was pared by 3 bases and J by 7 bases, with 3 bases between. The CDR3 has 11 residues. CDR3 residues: CASSFFGELFF. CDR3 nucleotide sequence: TGTGCCAGCAGTTTCTTCGGGGAGCTGTTTTTT.

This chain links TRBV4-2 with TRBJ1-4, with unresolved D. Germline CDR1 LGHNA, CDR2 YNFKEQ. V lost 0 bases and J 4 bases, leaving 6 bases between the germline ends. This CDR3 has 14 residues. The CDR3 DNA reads TGTGCCAGCAGCCAAGACAGTCATAATGAAAAACTGTTTTTT. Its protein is CASSQDSHNEKLFF.

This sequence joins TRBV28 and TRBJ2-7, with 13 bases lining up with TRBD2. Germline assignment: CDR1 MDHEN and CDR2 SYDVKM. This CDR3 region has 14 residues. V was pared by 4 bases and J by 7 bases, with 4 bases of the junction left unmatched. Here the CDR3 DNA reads TGTGCCAGCAGTTGGACTAGCGGGAGTTGGGAGCAGTACTTC. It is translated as CASSWTSGSWEQYF.

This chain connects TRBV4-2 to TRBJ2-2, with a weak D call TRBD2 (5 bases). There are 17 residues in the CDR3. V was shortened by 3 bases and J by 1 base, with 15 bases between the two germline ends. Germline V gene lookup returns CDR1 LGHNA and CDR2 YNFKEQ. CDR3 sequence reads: CASSHPRGAENTGELFF. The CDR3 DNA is TGTGCCAGCAGCCACCCCCGGGGAGCGGAGAACACCGGGGAGCTGTTTTTT.

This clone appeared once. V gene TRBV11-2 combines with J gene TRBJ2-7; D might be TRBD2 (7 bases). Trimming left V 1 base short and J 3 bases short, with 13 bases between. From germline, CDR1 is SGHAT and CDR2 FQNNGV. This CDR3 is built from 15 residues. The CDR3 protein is CASSLAPGGLYEQYF. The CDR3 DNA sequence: TGTGCCAGCAGCTTAGCACCGGGGGGCCTCTACGAGCAGTACTTC.